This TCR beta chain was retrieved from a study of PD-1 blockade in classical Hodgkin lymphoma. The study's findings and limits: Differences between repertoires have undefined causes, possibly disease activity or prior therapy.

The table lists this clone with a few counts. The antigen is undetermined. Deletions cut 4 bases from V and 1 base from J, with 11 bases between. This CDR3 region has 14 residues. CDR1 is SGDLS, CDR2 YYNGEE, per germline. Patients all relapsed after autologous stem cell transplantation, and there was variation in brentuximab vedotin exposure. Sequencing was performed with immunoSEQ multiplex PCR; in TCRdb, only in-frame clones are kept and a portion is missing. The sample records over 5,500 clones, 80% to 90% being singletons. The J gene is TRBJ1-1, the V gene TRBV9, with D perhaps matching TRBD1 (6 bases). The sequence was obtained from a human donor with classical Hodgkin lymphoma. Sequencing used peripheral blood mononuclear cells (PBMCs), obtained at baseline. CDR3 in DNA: TGTGCCAGCAGCAAAGGAGGGGGGAACACTGAAGCTTTCTTT. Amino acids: CASSKGGGNTEAFF.